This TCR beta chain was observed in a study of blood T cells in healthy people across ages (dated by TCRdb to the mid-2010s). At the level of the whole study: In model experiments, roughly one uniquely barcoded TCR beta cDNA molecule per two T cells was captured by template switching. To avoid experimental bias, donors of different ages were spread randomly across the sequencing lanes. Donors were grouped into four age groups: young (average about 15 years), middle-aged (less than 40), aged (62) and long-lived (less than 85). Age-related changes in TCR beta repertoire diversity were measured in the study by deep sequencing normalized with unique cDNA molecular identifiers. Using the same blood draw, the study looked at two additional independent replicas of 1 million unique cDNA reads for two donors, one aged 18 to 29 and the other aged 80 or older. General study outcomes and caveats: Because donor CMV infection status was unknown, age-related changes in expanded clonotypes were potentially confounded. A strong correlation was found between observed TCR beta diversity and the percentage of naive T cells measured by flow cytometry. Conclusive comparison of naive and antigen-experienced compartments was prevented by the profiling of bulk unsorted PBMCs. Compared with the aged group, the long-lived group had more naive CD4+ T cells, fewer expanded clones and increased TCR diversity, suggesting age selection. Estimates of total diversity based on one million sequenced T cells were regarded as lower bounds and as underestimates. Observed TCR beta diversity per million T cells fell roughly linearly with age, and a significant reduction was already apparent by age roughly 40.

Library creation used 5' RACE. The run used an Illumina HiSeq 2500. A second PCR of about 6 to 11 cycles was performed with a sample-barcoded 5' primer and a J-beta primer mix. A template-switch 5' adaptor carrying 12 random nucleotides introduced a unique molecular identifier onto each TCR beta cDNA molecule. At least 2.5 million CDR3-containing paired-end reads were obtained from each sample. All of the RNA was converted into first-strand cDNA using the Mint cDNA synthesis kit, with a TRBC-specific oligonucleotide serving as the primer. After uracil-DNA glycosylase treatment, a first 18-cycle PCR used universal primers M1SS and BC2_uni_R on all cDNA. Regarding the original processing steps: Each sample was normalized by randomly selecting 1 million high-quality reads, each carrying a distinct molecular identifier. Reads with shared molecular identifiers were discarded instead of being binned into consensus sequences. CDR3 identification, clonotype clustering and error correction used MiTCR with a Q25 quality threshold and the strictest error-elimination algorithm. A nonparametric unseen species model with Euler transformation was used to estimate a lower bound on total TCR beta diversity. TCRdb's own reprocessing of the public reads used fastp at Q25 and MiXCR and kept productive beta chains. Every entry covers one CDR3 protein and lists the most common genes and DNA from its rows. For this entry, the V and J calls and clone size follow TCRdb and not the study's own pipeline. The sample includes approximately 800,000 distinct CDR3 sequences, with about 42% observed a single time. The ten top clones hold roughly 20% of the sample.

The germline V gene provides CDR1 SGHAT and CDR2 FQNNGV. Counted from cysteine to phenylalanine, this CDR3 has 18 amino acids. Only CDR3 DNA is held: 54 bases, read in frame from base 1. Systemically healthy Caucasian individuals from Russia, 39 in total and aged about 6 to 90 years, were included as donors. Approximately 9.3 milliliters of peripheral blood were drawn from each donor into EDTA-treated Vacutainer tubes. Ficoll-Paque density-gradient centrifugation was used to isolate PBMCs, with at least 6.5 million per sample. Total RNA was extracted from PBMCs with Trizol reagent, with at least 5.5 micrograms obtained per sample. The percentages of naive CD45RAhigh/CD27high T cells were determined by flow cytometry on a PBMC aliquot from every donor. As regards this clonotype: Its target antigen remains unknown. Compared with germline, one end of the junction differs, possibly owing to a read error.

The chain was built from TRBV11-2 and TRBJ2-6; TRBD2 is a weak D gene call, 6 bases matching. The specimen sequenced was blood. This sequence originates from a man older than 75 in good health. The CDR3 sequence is CASSTRGRTSGGANVLIF. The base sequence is TGTGCCAGCAGCACCCGGGGCAGAACCTCTGGCGGGGCCAACGTCCTGATTTTC.